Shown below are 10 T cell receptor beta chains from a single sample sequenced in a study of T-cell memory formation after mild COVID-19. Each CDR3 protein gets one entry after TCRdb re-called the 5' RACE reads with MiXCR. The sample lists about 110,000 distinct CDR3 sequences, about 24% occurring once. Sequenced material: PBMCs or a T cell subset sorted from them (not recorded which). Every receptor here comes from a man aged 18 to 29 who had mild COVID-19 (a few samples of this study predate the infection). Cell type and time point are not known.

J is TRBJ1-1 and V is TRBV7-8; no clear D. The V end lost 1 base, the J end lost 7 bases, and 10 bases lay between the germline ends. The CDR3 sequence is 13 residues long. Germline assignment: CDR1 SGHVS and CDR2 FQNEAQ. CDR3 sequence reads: CASSLDPGIEAFF. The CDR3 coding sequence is TGTGCCAGCAGCTTAGACCCGGGGATTGAAGCTTTCTTT.

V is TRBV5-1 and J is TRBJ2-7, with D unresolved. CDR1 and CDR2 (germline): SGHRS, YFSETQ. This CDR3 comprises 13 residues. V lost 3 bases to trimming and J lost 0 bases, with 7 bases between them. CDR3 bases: TGCGCCAGCAGCTCCCGGGTCTCCTACGAGCAGTACTTC. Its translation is CASSSRVSYEQYF.

Here the CDR3 DNA reads TGTGCCAGCAGTAGGACGGGCTGGCAGCCCCAGCATTTT. Its translation: CASSRTGWQPQHF. This chain links TRBV25-1 with TRBJ1-5; D not resolved. The CDR3 is 13 amino acids. CDR1 and CDR2 (germline): MGHDK, SYGVNS. The V gene lost 5 bases and the J gene lost 7 bases, with 12 bases spanning the gap.

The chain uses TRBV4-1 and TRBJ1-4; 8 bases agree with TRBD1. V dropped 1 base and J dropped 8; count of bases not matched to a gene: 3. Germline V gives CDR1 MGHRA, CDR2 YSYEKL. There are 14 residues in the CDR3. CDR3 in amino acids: CASSQVNRGEKLFF. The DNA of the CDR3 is TGCGCCAGCAGCCAAGTCAACAGGGGGGAAAAACTGTTTTTT.

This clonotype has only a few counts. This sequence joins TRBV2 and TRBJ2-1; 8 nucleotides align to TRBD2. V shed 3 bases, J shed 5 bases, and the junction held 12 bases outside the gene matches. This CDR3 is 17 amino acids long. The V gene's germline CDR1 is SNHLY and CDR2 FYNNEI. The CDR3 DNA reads TGTGCCAGCAGTGACCCCCGGGTAGCGGGGATCGACAATGAGCAGTTCTTC. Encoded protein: CASSDPRVAGIDNEQFF.

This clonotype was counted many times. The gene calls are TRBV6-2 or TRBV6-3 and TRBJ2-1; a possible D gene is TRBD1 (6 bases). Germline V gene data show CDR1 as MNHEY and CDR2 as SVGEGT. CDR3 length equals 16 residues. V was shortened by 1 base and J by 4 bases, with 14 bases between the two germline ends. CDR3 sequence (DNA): TGTGCCAGCAGTTACTGGTCTGGGACAAAGTACAATGAGCAGTTCTTC. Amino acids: CASSYWSGTKYNEQFF.

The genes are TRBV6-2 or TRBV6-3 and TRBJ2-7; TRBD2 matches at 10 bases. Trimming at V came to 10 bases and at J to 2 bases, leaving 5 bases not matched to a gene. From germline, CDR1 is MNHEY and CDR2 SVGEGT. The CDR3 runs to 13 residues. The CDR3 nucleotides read TGTGCCACCGAGCGGGGGGGAACCTACGAGCAGTACTTC. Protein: CATERGGTYEQYF.

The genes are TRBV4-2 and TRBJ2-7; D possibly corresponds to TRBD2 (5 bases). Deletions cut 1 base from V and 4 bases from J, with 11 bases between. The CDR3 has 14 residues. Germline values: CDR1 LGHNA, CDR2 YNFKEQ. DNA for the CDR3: TGTGCCAGCAGCCAAGGTGAAGGGAGTTACGAGCAGTACGTC. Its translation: CASSQGEGSYEQYV.

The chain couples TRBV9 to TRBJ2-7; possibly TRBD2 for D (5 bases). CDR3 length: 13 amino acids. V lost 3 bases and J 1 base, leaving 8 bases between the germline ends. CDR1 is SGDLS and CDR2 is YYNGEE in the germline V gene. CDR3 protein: CASSGGRSYEQYF. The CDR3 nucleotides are TGTGCCAGCAGCGGAGGGCGATCCTACGAGCAGTACTTC.

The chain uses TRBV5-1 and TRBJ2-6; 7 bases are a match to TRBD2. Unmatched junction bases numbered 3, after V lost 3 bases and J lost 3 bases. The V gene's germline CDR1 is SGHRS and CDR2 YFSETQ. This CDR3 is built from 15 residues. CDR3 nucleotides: TGCGCCAGCAGCTCCCGGGGGGTTGGGGCCAACGTCCTGACTTTC. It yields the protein CASSSRGVGANVLTF.